This section outlines one T cell receptor (beta chain) sequence together with its context. Its antigen is unidentified. This specimen belongs to a study of beta chain features in type 1 diabetes. CDR1 is SGHNT, CDR2 YYREEE, per germline (reference sequence). Trimming stripped 0 bases from V and 2 bases from J, with 9 bases between. There are 14 residues in the CDR3. Study-level results: Across all four CD4+ subsets, people with type 1 diabetes showed modestly shorter TCRB CDR3s.

Reverse transcribing all isolated RNA meant expressed TCRB transcripts were sequenced. TCRdb's copy holds only in-frame clones and misses some; the assay was immunoSEQ multiplex PCR. The table records about 650,000 clones, 9.5% to 15% of them present only once. This TCR was recovered from a man aged 25 to 45 with type 1 diabetes. The sequenced material came from naive CD4+ T cells from blood. The chain combines TRBV5-4 with TRBJ2-7; TRBD1 or TRBD2 may be the D gene (5 bases each). In nucleotides, the CDR3 is TGTGCCAGCAGCTTGGCAGGGAGACCCTACGAGCAGTACTTC. This encodes CASSLAGRPYEQYF.